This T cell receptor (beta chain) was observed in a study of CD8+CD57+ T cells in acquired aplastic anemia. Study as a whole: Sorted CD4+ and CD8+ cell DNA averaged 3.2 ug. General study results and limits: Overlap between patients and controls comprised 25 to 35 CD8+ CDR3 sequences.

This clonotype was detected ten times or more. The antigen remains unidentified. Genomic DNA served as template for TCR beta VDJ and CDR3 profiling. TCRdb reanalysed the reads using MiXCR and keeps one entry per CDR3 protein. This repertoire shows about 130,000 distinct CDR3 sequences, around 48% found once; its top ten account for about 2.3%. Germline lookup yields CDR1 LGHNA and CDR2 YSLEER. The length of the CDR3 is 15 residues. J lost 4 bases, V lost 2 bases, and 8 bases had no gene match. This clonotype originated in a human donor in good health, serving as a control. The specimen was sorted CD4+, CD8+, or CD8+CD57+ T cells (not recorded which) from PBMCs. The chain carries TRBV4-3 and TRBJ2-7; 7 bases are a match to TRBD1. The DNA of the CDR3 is TGCGCCAGCAGCCAAACGATTCACAGGGGTTACGAGCAGTACTTC. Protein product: CASSQTIHRGYEQYF.